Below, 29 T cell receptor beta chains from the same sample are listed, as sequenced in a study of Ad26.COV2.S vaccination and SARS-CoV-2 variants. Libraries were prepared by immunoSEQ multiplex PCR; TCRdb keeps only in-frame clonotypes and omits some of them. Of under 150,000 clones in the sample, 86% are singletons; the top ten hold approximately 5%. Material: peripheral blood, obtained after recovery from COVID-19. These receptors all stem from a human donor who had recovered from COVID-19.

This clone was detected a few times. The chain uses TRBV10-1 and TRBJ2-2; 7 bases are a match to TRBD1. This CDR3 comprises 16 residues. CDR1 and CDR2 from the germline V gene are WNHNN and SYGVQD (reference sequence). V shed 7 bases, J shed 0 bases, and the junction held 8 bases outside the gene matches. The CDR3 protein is CASTPDRRTNTGELFF. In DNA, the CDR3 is TGCGCCAGCACCCCGGACAGGCGAACGAACACCGGGGAGCTGTTTTTT.

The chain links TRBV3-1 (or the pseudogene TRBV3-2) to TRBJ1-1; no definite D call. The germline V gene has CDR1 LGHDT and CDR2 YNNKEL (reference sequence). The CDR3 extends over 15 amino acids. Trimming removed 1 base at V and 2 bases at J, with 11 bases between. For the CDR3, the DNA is TGTGCCAGCAGCCAAGTATCACACACCAACACTGAAGCTTTCTTT. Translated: CASSQVSHTNTEAFF.

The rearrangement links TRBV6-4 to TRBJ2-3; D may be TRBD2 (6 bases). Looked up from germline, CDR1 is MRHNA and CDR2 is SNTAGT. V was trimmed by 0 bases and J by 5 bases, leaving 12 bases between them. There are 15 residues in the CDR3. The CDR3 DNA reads TGTGCCAGCAGTGACTCTGGCGGGGTAGGAGATACGCAGTATTTT. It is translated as CASSDSGGVGDTQYF.

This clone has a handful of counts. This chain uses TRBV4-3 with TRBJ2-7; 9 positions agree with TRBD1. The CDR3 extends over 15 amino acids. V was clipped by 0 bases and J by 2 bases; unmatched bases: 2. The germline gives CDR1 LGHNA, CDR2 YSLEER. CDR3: CASSQDDRGTYEQYF. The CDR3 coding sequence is TGCGCCAGCAGCCAAGATGACAGGGGGACCTACGAGCAGTACTTC.

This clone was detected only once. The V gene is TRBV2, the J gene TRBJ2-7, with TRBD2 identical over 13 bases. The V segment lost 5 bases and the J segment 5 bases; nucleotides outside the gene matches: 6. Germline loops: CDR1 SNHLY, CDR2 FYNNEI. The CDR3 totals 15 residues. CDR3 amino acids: CASSPSGLAGDEQYF. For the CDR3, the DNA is TGTGCCAGCAGTCCCTCAGGACTAGCGGGGGACGAGCAGTACTTC.

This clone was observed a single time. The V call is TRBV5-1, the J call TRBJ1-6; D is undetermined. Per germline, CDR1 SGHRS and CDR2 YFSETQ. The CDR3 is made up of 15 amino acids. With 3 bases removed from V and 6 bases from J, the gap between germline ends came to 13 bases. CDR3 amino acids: CASSSAIGVNSPLHF. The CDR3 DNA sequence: TGCGCCAGCAGCTCGGCTATTGGGGTTAATTCACCCCTCCACTTT.

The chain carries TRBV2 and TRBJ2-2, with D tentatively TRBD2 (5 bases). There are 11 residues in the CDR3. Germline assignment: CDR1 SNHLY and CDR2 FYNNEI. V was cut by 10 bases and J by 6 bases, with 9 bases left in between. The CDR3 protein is CATAEAGELFF. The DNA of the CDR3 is TGTGCCACCGCGGAGGCCGGGGAGCTGTTTTTT.

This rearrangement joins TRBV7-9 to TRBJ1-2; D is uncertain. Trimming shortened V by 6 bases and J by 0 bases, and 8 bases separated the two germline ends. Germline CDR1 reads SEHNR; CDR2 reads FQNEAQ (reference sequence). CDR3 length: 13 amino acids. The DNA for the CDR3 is TGTGCCAGCAGTCCTCCCGCTAACTATGGCTACACCTTC. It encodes CASSPPANYGYTF.

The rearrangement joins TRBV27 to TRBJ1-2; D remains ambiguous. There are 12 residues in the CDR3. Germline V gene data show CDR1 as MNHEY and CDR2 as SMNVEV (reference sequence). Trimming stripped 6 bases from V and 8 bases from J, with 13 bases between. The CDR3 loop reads CASSKESGGYTF. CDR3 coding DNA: TGTGCCAGCAGCAAGGAATCGGGCGGCTACACCTTC.

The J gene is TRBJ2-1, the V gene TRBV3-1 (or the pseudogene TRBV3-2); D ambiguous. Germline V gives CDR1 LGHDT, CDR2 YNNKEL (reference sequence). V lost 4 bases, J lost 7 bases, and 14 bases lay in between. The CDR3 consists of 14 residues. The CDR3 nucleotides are TGTGCCAGCAGCCGCCGCGCGGTGGGAAATGAGCAGTTCTTC. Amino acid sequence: CASSRRAVGNEQFF.

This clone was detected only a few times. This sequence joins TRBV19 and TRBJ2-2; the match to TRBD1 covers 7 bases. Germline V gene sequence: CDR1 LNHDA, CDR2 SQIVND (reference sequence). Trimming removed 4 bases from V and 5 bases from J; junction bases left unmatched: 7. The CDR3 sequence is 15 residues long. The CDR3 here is CASSTRQGNTGELFF. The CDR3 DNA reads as TGTGCCAGTAGTACAAGACAGGGTAATACCGGGGAGCTGTTTTTT.

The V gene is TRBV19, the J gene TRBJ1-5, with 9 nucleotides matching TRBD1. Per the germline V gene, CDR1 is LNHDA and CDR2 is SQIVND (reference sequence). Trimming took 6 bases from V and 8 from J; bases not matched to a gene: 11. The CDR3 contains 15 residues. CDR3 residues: CASSPGTGKVEPQHF. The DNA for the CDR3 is TGTGCCAGTAGCCCCGGGACAGGGAAGGTGGAGCCCCAGCATTTT.

The DNA for the CDR3 is TGCGCCAGCAGCTTGGGAGGGACAGGAAAAAACTACGAGCAGTACTTC. It specifies CASSLGGTGKNYEQYF. V is TRBV5-1 and J is TRBJ2-7; 8 bases line up with TRBD1. This CDR3 contains 16 residues. The germline V gene has CDR1 SGHRS and CDR2 YFSETQ. J lost 3 bases, V lost 0 bases, and 8 bases had no gene match.

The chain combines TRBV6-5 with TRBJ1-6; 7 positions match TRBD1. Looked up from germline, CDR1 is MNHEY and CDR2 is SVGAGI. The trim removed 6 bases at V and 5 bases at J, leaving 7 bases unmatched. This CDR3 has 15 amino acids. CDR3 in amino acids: CASRRRGQNNSPLHF. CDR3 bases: TGTGCCAGCAGACGGCGGGGACAGAATAATTCACCCCTCCACTTT.

The CDR3 loop reads CASRQGPLGNEQFF. The CDR3 DNA sequence: TGTGCCAGTAGGCAAGGGCCCCTGGGCAATGAGCAGTTCTTC. The genes are TRBV19 and TRBJ2-1; no clear D. The ends were cut back, 6 bases at V and 6 bases at J, with 15 bases in the middle. Germline V gene lookup returns CDR1 LNHDA and CDR2 SQIVND (reference sequence). The CDR3 covers 14 residues.

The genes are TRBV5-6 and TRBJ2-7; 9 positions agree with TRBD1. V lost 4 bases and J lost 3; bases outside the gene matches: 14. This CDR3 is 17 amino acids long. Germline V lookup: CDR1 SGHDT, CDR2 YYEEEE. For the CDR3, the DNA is TGTGCCAGCAGCCCCGGACAGGGGTATTCATGGGACTACGAGCAGTACTTC. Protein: CASSPGQGYSWDYEQYF. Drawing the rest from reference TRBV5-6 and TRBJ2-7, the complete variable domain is DAGVTQSPTHLIKTRGQQVTLRCSPKSGHDTVSWYQQALGQGPQFIFQYYEEEERQRGNFPDRFSGHQFPNYSSELNVNALLLGDSALYLCASSPGQGYSWDYEQYFGPGTRLTVT.

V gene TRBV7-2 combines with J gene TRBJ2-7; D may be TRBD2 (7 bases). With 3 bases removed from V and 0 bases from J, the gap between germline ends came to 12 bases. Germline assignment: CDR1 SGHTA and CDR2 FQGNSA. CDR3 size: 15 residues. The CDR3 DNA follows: TGTGCCAGCAGCTTGGGACGGGGGGCCTCCTACGAGCAGTACTTC. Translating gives CASSLGRGASYEQYF.

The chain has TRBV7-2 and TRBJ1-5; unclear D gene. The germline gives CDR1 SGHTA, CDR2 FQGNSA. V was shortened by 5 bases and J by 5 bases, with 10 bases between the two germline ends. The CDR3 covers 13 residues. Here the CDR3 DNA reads TGTGCCAGCAGCGTCGTGGCTTATCAGCCCCAGCATTTT. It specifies CASSVVAYQPQHF. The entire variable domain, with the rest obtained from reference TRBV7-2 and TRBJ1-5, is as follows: GAGVSQSPSNKVTEKGKDVELRCDPISGHTALYWYRQSLGQGLEFLIYFQGNSAPDKSGLPSDRFSAERTGGSVSTLTIQRTQQEDSAVYLCASSVVAYQPQHFGDGTRLSIL.

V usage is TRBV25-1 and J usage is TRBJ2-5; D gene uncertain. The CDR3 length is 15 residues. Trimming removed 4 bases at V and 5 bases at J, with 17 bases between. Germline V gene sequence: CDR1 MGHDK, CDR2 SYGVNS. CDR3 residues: CASSGEYRAGETQYF. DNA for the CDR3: TGTGCCAGCAGTGGAGAATATAGGGCCGGGGAGACCCAGTACTTC.

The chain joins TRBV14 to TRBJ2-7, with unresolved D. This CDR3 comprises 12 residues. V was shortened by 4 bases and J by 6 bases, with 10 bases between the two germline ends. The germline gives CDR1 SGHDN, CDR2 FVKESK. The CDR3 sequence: CASSLVDSEQYF. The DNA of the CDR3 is TGTGCCAGCAGCCTCGTCGACTCCGAGCAGTACTTC. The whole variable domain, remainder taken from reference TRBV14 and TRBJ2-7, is EAGVTQFPSHSVIEKGQTVTLRCDPISGHDNLYWYRRVMGKEIKFLLHFVKESKQDESGMPNNRFLAERTGGTYSTLKVQPAELEDSGVYFCASSLVDSEQYFGPGTRLTVT.

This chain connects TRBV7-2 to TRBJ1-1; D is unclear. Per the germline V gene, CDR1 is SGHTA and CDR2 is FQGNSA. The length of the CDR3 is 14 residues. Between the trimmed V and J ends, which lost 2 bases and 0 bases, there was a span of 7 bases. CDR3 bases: TGTGCCAGCAGCTTACTCGGCTTGAACACTGAAGCTTTCTTT. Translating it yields CASSLLGLNTEAFF.

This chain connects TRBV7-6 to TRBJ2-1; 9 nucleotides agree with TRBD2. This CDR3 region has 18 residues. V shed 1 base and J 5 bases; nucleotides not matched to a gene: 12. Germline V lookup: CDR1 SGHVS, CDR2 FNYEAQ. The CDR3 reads CASSLVKGCGGAHNEQFF. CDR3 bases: TGTGCCAGCAGCTTAGTTAAAGGATGCGGGGGGGCCCACAATGAGCAGTTCTTC.

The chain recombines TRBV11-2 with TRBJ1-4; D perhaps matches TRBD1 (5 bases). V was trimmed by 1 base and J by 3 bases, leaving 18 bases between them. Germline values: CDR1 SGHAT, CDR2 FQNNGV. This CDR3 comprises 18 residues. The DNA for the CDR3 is TGTGCCAGCAGCTTAGTTACAGCTGGGGGTCGGGCTAATGAAAAACTGTTTTTT. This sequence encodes CASSLVTAGGRANEKLFF.

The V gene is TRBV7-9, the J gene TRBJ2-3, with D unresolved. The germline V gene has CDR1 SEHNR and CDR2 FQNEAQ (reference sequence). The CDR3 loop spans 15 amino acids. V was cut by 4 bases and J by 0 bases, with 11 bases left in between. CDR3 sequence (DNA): TGTGCCAGCAGCTCCCGGACGGGTAGCACAGATACGCAGTATTTT. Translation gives CASSSRTGSTDTQYF.

Here the CDR3 DNA reads TGCGCCAGCAGCCAAGAAGACGGGACTTTTAACTATGGCTACACCTTC. Its translation: CASSQEDGTFNYGYTF. The genes are TRBV4-3 and TRBJ1-2; TRBD1 is a possible D gene (5 bases). The CDR3 covers 16 residues. Trimming shortened V by 0 bases and J by 1 base, and 12 bases separated the two germline ends. CDR1 LGHNA and CDR2 YSLEER come from the germline V gene.

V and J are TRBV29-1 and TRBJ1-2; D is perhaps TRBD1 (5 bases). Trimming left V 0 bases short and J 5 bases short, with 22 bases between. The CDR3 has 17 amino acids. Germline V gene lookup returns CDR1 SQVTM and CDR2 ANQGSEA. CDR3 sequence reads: CSVEEERTGRGSYGYTF. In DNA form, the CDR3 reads TGCAGCGTTGAAGAAGAAAGGACGGGACGGGGAAGTTATGGCTACACCTTC. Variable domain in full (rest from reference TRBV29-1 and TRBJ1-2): SAVISQKPSRDICQRGTSLTIQCQVDSQVTMMFWYRQQPGQSLTLIATANQGSEATYESGFVIDKFPISRPNLTFSTLTVSNMSPEDSSIYLCSVEEERTGRGSYGYTFGSGTRLTVV.

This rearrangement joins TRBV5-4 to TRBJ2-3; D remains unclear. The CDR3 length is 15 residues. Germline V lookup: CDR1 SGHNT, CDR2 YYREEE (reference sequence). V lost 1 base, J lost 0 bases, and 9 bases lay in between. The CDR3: CASSLPGRSTDTQYF. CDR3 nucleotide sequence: TGTGCCAGCAGCTTGCCCGGCAGGAGCACAGATACGCAGTATTTT.

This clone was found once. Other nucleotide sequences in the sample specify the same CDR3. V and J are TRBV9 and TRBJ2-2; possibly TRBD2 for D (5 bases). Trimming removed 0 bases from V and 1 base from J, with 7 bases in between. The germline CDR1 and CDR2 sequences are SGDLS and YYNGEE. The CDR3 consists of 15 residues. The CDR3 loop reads CASSVVGRNTGELFF. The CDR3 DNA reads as TGTGCCAGCAGCGTAGTGGGGAGGAACACCGGGGAGCTGTTTTTT.

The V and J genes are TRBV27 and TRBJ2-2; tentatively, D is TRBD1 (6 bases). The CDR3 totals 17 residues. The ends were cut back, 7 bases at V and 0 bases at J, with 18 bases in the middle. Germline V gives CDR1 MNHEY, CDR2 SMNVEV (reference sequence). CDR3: CASIRGKDRSNTGELFF. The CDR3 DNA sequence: TGTGCCAGCATTAGGGGAAAGGACAGATCGAACACCGGGGAGCTGTTTTTT.